This entry is about one T cell receptor beta chain. This entry belongs to a study of T cells in Graves' hyperthyroidism and ophthalmopathy. J lost 4 bases, V lost 8 bases, and 10 bases had no gene match. Germline assignment: CDR1 SGDLS and CDR2 YYNGEE. This CDR3 has 15 residues. Using RNA transcripts as the source, TCR beta CDR3 regions were amplified. TCR CDR3 underwent first-round RT-PCR with the HTBI primer set. TCRdb used MiXCR to reprocess the multiplex PCR reads, holding one entry per CDR3 protein. This table holds about 510,000 distinct CDR3 sequences, approximately 15% found once. The rearrangement links TRBV9 to TRBJ2-2; TRBD2 matches at 8 bases. The clonotype originates from a woman aged 40 to 49 with Graves' hyperthyroidism. The sample was blood. The CDR3 nucleotides read TGTGCCAGTCAGGAGGGCGGGAGGACCACCGGGGAGCTGTTTTTT. Translating it yields CASQEGGRTTGELFF.